The clone carrying this TCR beta chain was recorded many times. In the source study's methods: Filtering was not the same, since immunoSEQ gave junction-only sequences without quality scores. Only in-frame clones appear in the TCRdb table, and some are missing; sequencing was by immunoSEQ multiplex PCR. From that table come the V and J calls and clone size; the DNA was used to work out D and trimming. The data hold 1,100,000 or so clones, with 75% to 85% observed a single time. The sample belongs to a study of shared clonotypes between healthy human individuals. Trimming shortened V by 1 base and J by 7 bases, and 16 bases separated the two germline ends. The CDR3 has 16 amino acids. In germline, CDR1 is LNHNV, CDR2 YYDKDF (reference sequence).

This chain connects TRBV15 to TRBJ1-4; tentatively, D is TRBD1 (6 bases). Specimen: memory CD4+ T cells from PBMCs. Subset in this sample: CD45RA-negative fraction. This TCR came from a man aged 18 to 30 in good health. Some clones in this sample may be carry-over from other donors' samples. The CDR3: CATSRADGGAGEKLFF. CDR3 in DNA: TGTGCCACCAGCAGAGCTGACGGGGGCGCCGGTGAAAAACTGTTTTTT.